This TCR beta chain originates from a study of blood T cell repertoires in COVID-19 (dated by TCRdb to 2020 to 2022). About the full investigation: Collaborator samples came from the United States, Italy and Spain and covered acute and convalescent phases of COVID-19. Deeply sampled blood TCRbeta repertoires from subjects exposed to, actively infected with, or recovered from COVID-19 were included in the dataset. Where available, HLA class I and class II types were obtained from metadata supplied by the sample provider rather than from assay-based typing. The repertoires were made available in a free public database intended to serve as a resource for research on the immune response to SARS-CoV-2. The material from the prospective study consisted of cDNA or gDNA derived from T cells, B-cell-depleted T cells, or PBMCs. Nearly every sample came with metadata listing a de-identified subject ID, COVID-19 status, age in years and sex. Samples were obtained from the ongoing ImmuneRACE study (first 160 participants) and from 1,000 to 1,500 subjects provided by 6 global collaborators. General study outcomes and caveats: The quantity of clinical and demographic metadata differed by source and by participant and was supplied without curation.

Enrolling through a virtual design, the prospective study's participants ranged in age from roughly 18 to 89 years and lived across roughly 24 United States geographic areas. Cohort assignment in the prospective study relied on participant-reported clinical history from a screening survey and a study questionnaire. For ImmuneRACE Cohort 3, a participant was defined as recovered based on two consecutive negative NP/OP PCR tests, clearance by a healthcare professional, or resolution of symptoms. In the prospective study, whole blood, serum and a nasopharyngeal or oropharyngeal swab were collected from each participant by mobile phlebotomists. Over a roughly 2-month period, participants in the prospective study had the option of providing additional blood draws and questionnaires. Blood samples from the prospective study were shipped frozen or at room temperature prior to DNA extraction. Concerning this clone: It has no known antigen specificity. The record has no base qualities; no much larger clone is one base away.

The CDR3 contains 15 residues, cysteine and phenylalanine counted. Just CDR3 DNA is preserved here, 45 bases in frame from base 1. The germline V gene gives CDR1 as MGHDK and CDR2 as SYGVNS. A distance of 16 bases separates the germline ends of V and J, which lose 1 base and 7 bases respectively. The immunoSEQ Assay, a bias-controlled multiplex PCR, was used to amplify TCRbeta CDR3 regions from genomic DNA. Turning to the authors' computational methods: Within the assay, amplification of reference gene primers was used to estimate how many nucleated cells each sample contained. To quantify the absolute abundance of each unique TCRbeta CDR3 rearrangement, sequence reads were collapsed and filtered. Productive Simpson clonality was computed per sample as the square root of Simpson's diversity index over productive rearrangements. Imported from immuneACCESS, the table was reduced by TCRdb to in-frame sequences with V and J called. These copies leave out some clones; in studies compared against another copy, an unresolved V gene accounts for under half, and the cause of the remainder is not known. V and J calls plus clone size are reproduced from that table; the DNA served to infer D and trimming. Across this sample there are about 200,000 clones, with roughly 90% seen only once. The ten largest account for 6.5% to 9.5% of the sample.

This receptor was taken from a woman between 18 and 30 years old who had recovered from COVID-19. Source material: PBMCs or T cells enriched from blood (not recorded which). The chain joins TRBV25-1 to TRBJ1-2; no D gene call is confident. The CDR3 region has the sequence CASSESRTRAGGYTF. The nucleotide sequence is TGTGCCAGCAGTGAATCTAGGACTAGAGCTGGTGGCTACACCTTC.